This record concerns one T cell receptor (beta chain) sequence. The antigen is undetermined. The data belong to a study of cytomegalovirus exposure and HLA in healthy donors. Study in general: Clustering assigned about 76% of the approximately 400 genotyped donors to the Caucasian-associated ancestry cluster.

J lost 1 base, V lost 10 bases, and 11 bases had no gene match. The CDR3 covers 15 residues. Germline assignment: CDR1 LNHDA and CDR2 SQIVND (reference sequence). In the PCR, 60 Vbeta and 13 Jbeta primers were used. The method was immunoSEQ multiplex PCR; TCRdb's version includes in-frame clones alone and lacks a portion of them. The sample contains more than 90,000 clones, under 85% of which appear only once. Study-wide findings and caveats: Earlier analysis yielded a pattern in which most TCR beta V segments were productive about 90% or about 30% of the time. Some V segments, TRBV6-2 and TRBV6-3 among them, were indistinguishable and were therefore excluded.

The gene calls are TRBV19 and TRBJ1-2, with 8 bases matching TRBD1. Sequences were obtained from PBMCs. This receptor was identified in a man in his forties in good health and CMV-seronegative. This CDR3 reads CATAGQAFLNYGYTF. The CDR3 bases are TGTGCCACCGCGGGACAGGCCTTTCTTAACTATGGCTACACCTTC.